The subject of this entry is one T cell receptor (beta chain). What it binds is not known. Germline values: CDR1 ENHRY, CDR2 SYGVKD. The trim removed 0 bases at V and 7 bases at J, leaving 9 bases unmatched. The CDR3 sequence is 16 residues long. These data are taken from a study of cytomegalovirus exposure and HLA in healthy donors. PCR was performed using 60 Vbeta and 13 Jbeta primers. Produced via immunoSEQ multiplex PCR; TCRdb's table is partial and in-frame only. Of more than 85,000 clones listed, 83% are singletons. Study-wide points: Earlier results showed most TCR beta V segments being productive about 90% or about 30% of the time. Looking again later, the authors saw that most CMV-associated TCR beta chains seemed HLA-restricted.

The chain uses TRBV10-3 and TRBJ2-1; 7 nucleotides line up with TRBD2. The clonotype comes from a man aged 18 to 30 in good health and CMV-seronegative. Sequencing used PBMCs. CDR3 sequence (DNA): TGTGCCATCAGTGAGTCCAGGGCCGGGAGGCGAAATGAGCAGTTCTTC. This gives the protein CAISESRAGRRNEQFF.